Detailed here is one T cell receptor (beta chain). This clonotype was observed many times. Its target antigen remains unknown. No much larger clonotype is one base removed from it; base qualities were not supplied. The data originate from a study of blood T cells in healthy people across ages (dated by TCRdb to about 2015). Describing the broader study: In model experiments, template switching captured about one uniquely barcoded TCR beta cDNA molecule for every two T cells. To track age-related changes in TCR beta repertoire diversity, the study relied on deep sequencing normalized with unique cDNA molecular identifiers. The donors were divided into four age groups: young (average 16 years), middle-aged (over 35), aged (around 59) and long-lived (roughly 82). To avoid experimental bias, donors of different ages were distributed randomly across sequencing lanes. The study analyzed two additional independent replicas of 1 million unique cDNA reads from the same blood draw for two donors, one aged 18 to 29 and one aged 80 or older. Results the study describes overall, beyond this receptor: Estimates of total diversity based on one million sequenced T cells were regarded as lower bounds and as underestimates. Bulk unsorted PBMC profiling prevented conclusive comparison of naive and antigen-experienced compartments. As age increased, observed TCR beta diversity per million T cells dropped in a roughly linear way, and a significant reduction was already evident by age 40. Compared with the aged group, more naive CD4+ T cells, fewer expanded clones and increased TCR diversity were shown by the long-lived group, suggesting age selection. There was a strong correlation between observed TCR beta diversity and the percentage of naive T cells measured by flow cytometry. Because the CMV infection status of the donors was unknown, age-related changes in expanded clonotypes may potentially have been confounded.

The CDR3 spans 11 residues, from the cysteine through the phenylalanine. Only the CDR3 part of the read is kept: 33 bases, read in frame from the first base. V sheds 8 bases and J sheds 4 bases, leaving 8 bases between their ends. The CDR1 and CDR2 encoded by the germline V gene are ENHRY and SYGVKD. Donors were a few dozen systemically healthy Caucasian individuals from Russia aged 6 to 90 years. Roughly 9.5 milliliters of peripheral blood were drawn from each donor into EDTA-treated Vacutainer tubes. Ficoll-Paque density-gradient centrifugation was used to isolate PBMCs, with at least 6.5 million per sample. Total RNA, at least 6 micrograms per sample, was extracted from PBMCs with Trizol reagent. The percentages of naive CD45RAhigh/CD27high T cells were determined by flow cytometry on a PBMC aliquot from every donor. The library was generated by 5' RACE. Sequencing used an Illumina HiSeq 2500. The second PCR ran for about 7 to 11 cycles and used a J-beta primer mix along with a sample-barcoded 5' primer. Each TCR beta cDNA molecule received a unique molecular identifier from a template-switch 5' adaptor carrying 12 random nucleotides. Each sample yielded at least 2.5 million CDR3-containing paired-end reads. All of the RNA was converted into first-strand cDNA using the Mint cDNA synthesis kit, with a TRBC-specific oligonucleotide serving as the primer. All cDNA was treated with uracil-DNA glycosylase and then went through a first 18-cycle PCR with the universal primers M1SS and BC2_uni_R. As for the original processing: For normalization, 1 million high-quality reads were randomly selected from each sample, with every read carrying a distinct molecular identifier. Instead of being binned into consensus sequences, reads that shared molecular identifiers were thrown out. CDR3 identification, clonotype clustering and error correction used MiTCR with a Q25 quality threshold and the strictest error-elimination algorithm. A nonparametric unseen species model with Euler transformation was used to estimate a lower bound on total TCR beta diversity. Starting from the raw public reads, TCRdb applied fastp trimming at Q25, assembled clones with MiXCR and retained in-frame beta chains. Each CDR3 protein appears once, grouped with its most common genes and DNA. The V and J calls were not made by the authors but by TCRdb's processing. The sample yields 650,000 to 1,000,000 distinct CDR3 sequences; more than 35% were counted once. The ten largest clones take up 15% to 20% of the sample.

The chain is encoded by TRBV10-3 joined to TRBJ1-2; a tentative D call is TRBD1 (6 bases match). Sequenced sample: blood. The source is a man older than 75 in good health. For the CDR3, the sequence is CAIGQSYGYTF. The DNA is TGTGCCATCGGACAGTCCTATGGCTACACCTTC.